The present TCR beta chain was sequenced within a study of T cells after somatic rescue of genetic block. This CDR3 is 12 amino acids long. Germline values: CDR1 SGHVS, CDR2 FQNEAQ. The ends were cut back, 7 bases at V and 11 bases at J, with 17 bases in the middle. Only a few counts were recorded for this clone. Clones were read by immunoSEQ multiplex PCR, and TCRdb kept only the in-frame ones, dropping some. The data contain roughly 92,000 clones, over 80% of them seen just once; the ten biggest clones take up 1.6%. The clonotype comes from a woman younger than 35. This chain uses TRBV7-8 with TRBJ1-1; TRBD1 is a possible D gene (5 bases). The sample consisted of peripheral blood mononuclear cells (PBMCs). The CDR3 is CASTRAGVGAFF. CDR3 coding DNA: TGTGCCAGCACCCGGGCGGGGGTTGGGGCTTTCTTT.